Below, 15 T cell receptor beta chains from the same sample are listed, as sequenced in a study of blood T cell repertoires in COVID-19. Here immunoSEQ multiplex PCR was the method, and the copy in TCRdb shows in-frame clones only, minus some. The data show 250,000 or so clones, roughly 80% seen once. Sequencing was performed on PBMCs or T cells enriched from blood (not recorded which). The receptors shown here come from a man aged 60-69 years who had recovered from COVID-19.

The chain recombines TRBV12-3 or TRBV12-4 with TRBJ1-1; 8 nucleotides agree with TRBD1. This CDR3 comprises 12 residues. Unmatched junction bases numbered 5, after V lost 3 bases and J lost 11 bases. The CDR3 here is CASSLGTGRAFF. The CDR3 DNA is TGTGCCAGCAGTTTGGGGACAGGTCGGGCTTTCTTT.

The chain joins TRBV9 to TRBJ1-1, with a tentative D call TRBD1 (5 bases). Trimming removed 0 bases at V and 7 bases at J, with 10 bases between. Germline values: CDR1 SGDLS, CDR2 YYNGEE. The CDR3 extends over 13 amino acids. The CDR3 sequence: CASSVVPTGEAFF. CDR3 bases: TGTGCCAGCAGCGTAGTCCCCACAGGTGAAGCTTTCTTT.

V usage is TRBV5-1 and J usage is TRBJ2-3; weak D call: TRBD2 (5 bases). The CDR3 is made up of 15 amino acids. Trimming removed 1 base at V and 1 base at J, with 10 bases between. Per germline, CDR1 SGHRS and CDR2 YFSETQ. The CDR3 coding sequence is TGCGCCAGCAGCTTGTCCCCCGGGGGCACAGATACGCAGTATTTT. This translates into CASSLSPGGTDTQYF. Full variable domain (remainder filled in from reference TRBV5-1 and TRBJ2-3): KAGVTQTPRYLIKTRGQQVTLSCSPISGHRSVSWYQQTPGQGLQFLFEYFSETQRNKGNFPGRFSGRQFSNSRSEMNVSTLELGDSALYLCASSLSPGGTDTQYFGPGTRLTVL.

The chain couples TRBV4-3 to TRBJ1-1, with D possibly matching TRBD1 (5 bases). Between the trimmed V and J ends, which lost 0 bases and 1 base, there was a span of 9 bases. CDR1 is LGHNA and CDR2 is YSLEER in the germline V gene. This CDR3 region has 15 residues. CDR3 coding DNA: TGCGCCAGCAGCCAAGATGGGGACTGGAACACTGAAGCTTTCTTT. Translated, it gives CASSQDGDWNTEAFF.

This chain links TRBV6-5 with TRBJ2-3, with TRBD2 matching 11 bases. The CDR3 consists of 14 residues. V shed 5 bases and J 4 bases; nucleotides not matched to a gene: 2. Germline assignment: CDR1 MNHEY and CDR2 SVGAGI. The CDR3 region has the DNA TGTGCCAGCAGTCCGGGACTAGCGGCAGATACGCAGTATTTT. Translation: CASSPGLAADTQYF.

CDR3 DNA: TGTGCCTGGAGGACCTCACGGGGAACTTACGAGCAGTACTTC. Amino acids: CAWRTSRGTYEQYF. This chain uses TRBV30 with TRBJ2-7, with D perhaps matching TRBD2 (5 bases). This CDR3 has 14 amino acids. V was cut by 3 bases and J by 4 bases, with 16 bases left in between. The germline V gene encodes CDR1 GTSNPN and CDR2 SVGIG (reference sequence).

The V and J genes are TRBV11-3 and TRBJ1-1; D is unclear. This CDR3 comprises 14 residues. CDR1 and CDR2 from the germline V gene are SGHNT and YENEEA. V shed 2 bases and J shed 4 bases, with 11 bases lying between them. The CDR3 protein is CASSLRLGVTEAFF. The CDR3 region has the DNA TGTGCCAGCAGCTTACGGTTGGGAGTCACTGAAGCTTTCTTT.

V and J are TRBV5-6 and TRBJ2-7, with D tentatively TRBD1 (6 bases). The CDR3 consists of 16 residues. V lost 1 base and J lost 3, with 17 bases in between. Germline CDR1 reads SGHDT; CDR2 reads YYEEEE. DNA for the CDR3: TGTGCCAGCAGCTTGTACGGACAGTCCGGCGACTACGAGCAGTACTTC. Amino acid sequence: CASSLYGQSGDYEQYF.

The CDR3: CASSSGGTYEQYF. The CDR3 DNA follows: TGTGCCAGCAGTAGCGGGGGGACCTACGAGCAGTACTTC. The V and J genes are TRBV6-6 and TRBJ2-7; 9 bases are a match to TRBD2. V lost 5 bases and J lost 2; bases outside the gene matches: 1. There are 13 residues in the CDR3. Germline loops: CDR1 MNHNY, CDR2 SVGAGI (reference sequence).

The DNA of the CDR3 is TGTGCCAGCACTAGGATCCTGAGCTCCTACGAGCAGTACTTC. As protein: CASTRILSSYEQYF. This chain uses TRBV2 with TRBJ2-7; D remains unclear. V gave up 7 bases and J gave up 0 bases, with 13 bases separating them. CDR3 length: 14 residues. Germline CDR1 and CDR2: SNHLY and FYNNEI. Full variable domain (rest looked up from reference TRBV2 and TRBJ2-7): EPEVTQTPSHQVTQMGQEVILRCVPISNHLYFYWYRQILGQKVEFLVSFYNNEISEKSEIFDDQFSVERPDGSNFTLKIRSTKLEDSAMYFCASTRILSSYEQYFGPGTRLTVT.

J is TRBJ2-1 and V is TRBV7-2; TRBD2 agrees at 14 bases. This CDR3 is 17 amino acids long. Germline V gene lookup returns CDR1 SGHTA and CDR2 FQGNSA. V lost 5 bases and J lost 2; bases outside the gene matches: 5. The CDR3: CASSPTSGGAPYNEQFF. CDR3 bases: TGTGCCAGCAGCCCGACTAGCGGGGGGGCGCCCTACAATGAGCAGTTCTTC. Supplemented by reference TRBV7-2 and TRBJ2-1, the full variable domain reads GAGVSQSPSNKVTEKGKDVELRCDPISGHTALYWYRQSLGQGLEFLIYFQGNSAPDKSGLPSDRFSAERTGGSVSTLTIQRTQQEDSAVYLCASSPTSGGAPYNEQFFGPGTRLTVL.

The rearrangement uses TRBV4-3 and TRBJ1-4; 9 nucleotides agree with TRBD1. V lost 0 bases and J lost 7; bases outside the gene matches: 3. CDR3 length equals 15 residues. From germline, CDR1 is LGHNA and CDR2 YSLEER. As DNA, the CDR3 is TGCGCCAGCAGCCAAGACTACAGGGGGCGTGAAAAACTGTTTTTT. This encodes CASSQDYRGREKLFF.

The chain recombines TRBV11-3 with TRBJ1-1, with a tentative D call TRBD1 (6 bases). Germline lookup yields CDR1 SGHNT and CDR2 YENEEA. Trimming pared 2 bases from V and 0 bases from J, leaving 16 bases between. The CDR3 is made up of 17 amino acids. The CDR3 DNA sequence: TGTGCCAGCAGCTTAACCTACTGGACAGAAATGAACACTGAAGCTTTCTTT. It yields the protein CASSLTYWTEMNTEAFF. Full variable domain (missing parts from reference TRBV11-3 and TRBJ1-1): EAGVVQSPRYKIIEKKQPVAFWCNPISGHNTLYWYLQNLGQGPELLIRYENEEAVDDSQLPKDRFSAERLKGVDSTLKIQPAELGDSAVYLCASSLTYWTEMNTEAFFGQGTRLTVV.

V gene TRBV5-1 combines with J gene TRBJ1-5; D ambiguous. This CDR3 spans 15 amino acids. Trimming left V 1 base short and J 10 bases short, with 18 bases between. Per the germline V gene, CDR1 is SGHRS and CDR2 is YFSETQ. The CDR3 nucleotides read TGCGCCAGCAGCTTGCGTCCTTCCGGTTTGAGCCCCCAGCATTTT. Translated, it gives CASSLRPSGLSPQHF.

This chain uses TRBV6-5 with TRBJ1-4; D ambiguous. Deletions cut 3 bases from V and 3 bases from J, with 11 bases between. Germline-derived CDR1 and CDR2 are MNHEY and SVGAGI. The CDR3 consists of 15 residues. The CDR3 coding sequence is TGTGCCAGCAGTTATGTGGGCGGGCCTAATGAAAAACTGTTTTTT. Its protein product is CASSYVGGPNEKLFF.